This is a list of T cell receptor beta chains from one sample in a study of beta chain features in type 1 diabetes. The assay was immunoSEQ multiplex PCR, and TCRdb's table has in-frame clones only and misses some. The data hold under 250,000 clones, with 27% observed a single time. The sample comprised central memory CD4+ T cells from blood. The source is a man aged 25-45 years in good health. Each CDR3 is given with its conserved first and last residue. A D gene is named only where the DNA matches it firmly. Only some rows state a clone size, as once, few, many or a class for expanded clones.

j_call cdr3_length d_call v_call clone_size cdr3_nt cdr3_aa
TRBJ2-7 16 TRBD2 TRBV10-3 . TGTGCCATCAGAACGGGACTAGCGGGAGGGCCCGGCGAGCAGTACTTC CAIRTGLAGGPGEQYF
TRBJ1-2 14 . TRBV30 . TGTGCCTGGAGTGTAGCAGGGATCGTGAGTGGCTACACCTTC CAWSVAGIVSGYTF
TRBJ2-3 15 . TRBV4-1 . TGCGCCAGCAGCCAAGATAGGCTACGCACAGATACGCAGTATTTT CASSQDRLRTDTQYF
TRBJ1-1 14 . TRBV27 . TGTGCCAGCAGTTCCTGGCGGGAAGACACCGAAGCTTTCTTT CASSSWREDTEAFF
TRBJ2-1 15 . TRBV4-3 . TGCGCCAGCAGCCGAGTGACAGGCCCCTACAATGAGCAGTTCTTC CASSRVTGPYNEQFF
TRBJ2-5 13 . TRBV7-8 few TGTGCCAGCAGCTGGGGGGGCCCCGAGACCCAGTACTTC CASSWGGPETQYF
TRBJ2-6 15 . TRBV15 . TGTGCCACCAGCAGTCCCCAGCGAGGGGCCAACGTCCTGACTTTC CATSSPQRGANVLTF
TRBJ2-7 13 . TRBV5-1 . TGCGCCAGCAGCTTGGCCTTTGGAGCCGAGCAGTACTTC CASSLAFGAEQYF
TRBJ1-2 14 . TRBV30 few TGTGCCTGGAGCCCCGCAACACGTTCCTATGGCTACACCTTC CAWSPATRSYGYTF
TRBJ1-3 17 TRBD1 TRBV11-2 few TGTGCCAGCAGCTTAGTGGCAGGGGGCAGCTCTGGAAACACCATATATTTT CASSLVAGGSSGNTIYF
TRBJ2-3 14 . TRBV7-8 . TGTGCCAGCAGCCGGGACTGGGACACAGATACGCAGTATTTT CASSRDWDTDTQYF
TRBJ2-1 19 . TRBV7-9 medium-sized TGTGCCACTTCGCCCCGAGTGTCGGGGACGAGGAGCTCCTACAATGAGCAGTTCTTC CATSPRVSGTRSSYNEQFF
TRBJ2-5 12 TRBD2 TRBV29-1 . TGCAGCGGGGGGGGAGTCCAAGAGACCCAGTACTTC CSGGGVQETQYF
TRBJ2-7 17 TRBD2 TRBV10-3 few TGTGCCATCAGTGATGTACTAGCGGGAGGGGGCACCTACGAGCAGTACTTC CAISDVLAGGGTYEQYF
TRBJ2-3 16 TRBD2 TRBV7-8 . TGTGCCAGCAGCTTAGGAGCTAGCGGTAGCACAGATACGCAGTATTTT CASSLGASGSTDTQYF
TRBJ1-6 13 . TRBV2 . TGTGCCAGCAGTGGCGGGAATAATTCACCCCTCCACTTT CASSGGNNSPLHF
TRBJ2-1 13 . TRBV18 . TGTGCCAGCCACCTTCCTGGGGGCTATGAGCAGTTCTTC CASHLPGGYEQFF
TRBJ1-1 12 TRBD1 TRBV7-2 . TGTGCCAGCAGCTGGGACAGGGAAAAAGCTTTCTTT CASSWDREKAFF
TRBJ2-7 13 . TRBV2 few TGTGCCAGCAGTGTGCAGCCTTCCTACGAGCAGTACTTC CASSVQPSYEQYF
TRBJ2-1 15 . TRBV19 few TGTGCCAGTAGGTTAACAGGGTCCTCCTACAATGAGCAGTTCTTC CASRLTGSSYNEQFF
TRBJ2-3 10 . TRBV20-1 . TGCAGTGCTACCAGGGATACGCAGTATTTT CSATRDTQYF
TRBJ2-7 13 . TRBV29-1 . TGCAGCGTTGATTCGGGGAACTCCTACGAGCAGTACTTC CSVDSGNSYEQYF
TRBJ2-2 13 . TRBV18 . TGTGCCAGCTCACCCGCTGGTACCGGGGAGCTGTTTTTT CASSPAGTGELFF
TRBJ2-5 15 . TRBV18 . TGTGCCAGCTCACCACAGATTCGAATGGAAGAGACCCAGTACTTC CASSPQIRMEETQYF
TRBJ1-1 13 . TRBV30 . TGTGCCTGGAGTAAAGATAGATGGACTGAAGCTTTCTTT CAWSKDRWTEAFF
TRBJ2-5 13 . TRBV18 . TGTGCCAGCTCACGACCGGGTGGAGAGACCCAGTACTTC CASSRPGGETQYF
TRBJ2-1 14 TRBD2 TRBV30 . TGTGCCTGGAGCGTGAGCGGGGTCTACAATGAGCAGTTCTTC CAWSVSGVYNEQFF
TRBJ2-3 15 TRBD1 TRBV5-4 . TGTGCCAGCAGCTTGGGACAGGGGAATCAAGATACGCAGTATTTT CASSLGQGNQDTQYF
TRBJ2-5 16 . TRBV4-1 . TGCGCCAGCAGCCGGGCTGCTCACGGTCGTGAGGAGACCCAGTACTTC CASSRAAHGREETQYF
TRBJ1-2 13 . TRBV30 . TGTGCCGGCCGGGGAGGGATGCGGTATGGCTACACCTTC CAGRGGMRYGYTF
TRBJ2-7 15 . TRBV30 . TGTGCCTGGAGTGTAATCGCGGGTTGGTCCTACGAGCAGTACTTC CAWSVIAGWSYEQYF
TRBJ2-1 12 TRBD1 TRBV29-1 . TGCAGCGTTGGTCCAGGGGGCCATGAGCAGTTCTTC CSVGPGGHEQFF
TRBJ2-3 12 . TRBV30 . TGTGCCTGGAGTGTACAGGATGATACGCAGTATTTT CAWSVQDDTQYF
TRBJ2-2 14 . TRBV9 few TGTGCCAGCAGCGTCCGACAGGCCACCGGGGAGCTGTTTTTT CASSVRQATGELFF
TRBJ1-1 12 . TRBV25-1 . TGTGCCAGCAGTGAAGGGTTCACTGAAGCTTTCTTT CASSEGFTEAFF
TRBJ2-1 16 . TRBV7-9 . TGTGCCAGCAGCCTCCAGTCGGCAGGCCGATACAATGAGCAGTTCTTC CASSLQSAGRYNEQFF
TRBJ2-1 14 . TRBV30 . TGTGCCTGGAGAGGGGGGAGCTCCTACAATGAGCAGTTCTTC CAWRGGSSYNEQFF
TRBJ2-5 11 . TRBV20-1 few TGCAGTGCCAAGAAGGGGGAGACCCAGTACTTC CSAKKGETQYF
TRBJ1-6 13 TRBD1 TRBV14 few TGTGCCAGCAGCCATTTTGACAGGGGACCTCTCCACTTT CASSHFDRGPLHF
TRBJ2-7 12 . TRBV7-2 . TGTGCCAGCAGCCCCCGGGGGGCAGAGCAGTACTTC CASSPRGAEQYF
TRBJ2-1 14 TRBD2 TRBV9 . TGTGCCAGCAGCGTTAGCGGGGGAGACAATGAGCAGTTCTTC CASSVSGGDNEQFF
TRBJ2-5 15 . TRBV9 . TGTGCCAGCAGCGGGCACAGGGCTCTTGGGGAGACCCAGTACTTC CASSGHRALGETQYF
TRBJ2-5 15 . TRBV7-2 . TGTGCCAGCAGCTTAGGTCCAGAGTCCAGGGAGACCCAGTACTTC CASSLGPESRETQYF
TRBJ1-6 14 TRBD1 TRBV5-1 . TGCGCCAGCAGCGCCCTCACAGGGGATTCACCCCTCCACTTT CASSALTGDSPLHF
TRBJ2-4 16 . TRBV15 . TGTGCCACCAGCAGGGGGTCGGACAGAGCCAAAAACATTCAGTACTTC CATSRGSDRAKNIQYF
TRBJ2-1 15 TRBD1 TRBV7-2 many TGTGCCAGCAGCTATACCGGGACAGGACCCAATGAGCAGTTCTTC CASSYTGTGPNEQFF